Below, one TCR beta chain is given with its context. This specimen belongs to a study of blood T cell repertoires in COVID-19. Study background: Donors in the United States, Italy and Spain gave samples during acute or convalescent COVID-19.

The assay was immunoSEQ multiplex PCR, and TCRdb's table has in-frame clones only and misses some. The table shows around 260,000 clones, with around nine tenths occurring only once. Trimming left V 5 bases short and J 4 bases short, with 13 bases between. The CDR3 runs 14 residues. Germline V gives CDR1 PRHDT, CDR2 FYEKMQ (reference sequence). The TCR was taken from a woman aged 40-49 years who had recovered from COVID-19. The chain has TRBV13 and TRBJ2-3; D is possibly TRBD1 (5 bases). What was sequenced was peripheral blood. CDR3 in amino acids: CASSDGKGSDTQYF. The CDR3 bases are TGTGCCAGCAGCGATGGGAAGGGGTCAGATACGCAGTATTTT.